This entry lists 4 T cell receptor beta chains sequenced from one sample in a study of blood T cell repertoires in COVID-19. The method was immunoSEQ multiplex PCR; TCRdb's version includes in-frame clones alone and lacks a portion of them. In the table there are some 64,000 clones, 72% of which are singletons. Sequencing was performed on peripheral blood. Source of these receptors: a woman in her 70s with COVID-19, enrolled during active disease.

The sample holds many counts of this clone. V and J are TRBV7-8 and TRBJ1-2; 8 bases are a match to TRBD1. In germline, CDR1 is SGHVS, CDR2 FQNEAQ. The CDR3 length is 16 residues. V gave up 5 bases and J gave up 1 base; unmatched junction bases: 9. Written as DNA, the CDR3 is TGTGCCAGCAGCCCCCGCAGGGGGCGAATTAACTATGGCTACACCTTC. Translation gives CASSPRRGRINYGYTF.

This clone was picked up a small number of times. The V call is TRBV3-1 (or the pseudogene TRBV3-2), the J call TRBJ1-1, with D possibly being TRBD1 (5 bases). The V end was cut by 4 bases, the J end by 5 bases, with 8 bases between. Germline assignment: CDR1 LGHDT and CDR2 YNNKEL (reference sequence). The CDR3 contains 12 residues. The CDR3: CASSRGGTEAFF. In DNA form, the CDR3 reads TGTGCCAGCAGCCGTGGGGGGACTGAAGCTTTCTTT.

This clone was detected a few times. The chain carries TRBV5-1 and TRBJ2-2; TRBD1 matches at 9 bases. J was trimmed by 4 bases and V by 4 bases; bases with no gene match: 11. The germline V gene has CDR1 SGHRS and CDR2 YFSETQ. The CDR3 covers 17 residues. Here the CDR3 reads CASSPGRTGGGTGELFF. Here the CDR3 DNA reads TGCGCCAGCAGCCCAGGGAGAACAGGGGGCGGCACCGGGGAGCTGTTTTTT. Together with reference TRBV5-1 and TRBJ2-2, the CDR3 gives the full variable domain: KAGVTQTPRYLIKTRGQQVTLSCSPISGHRSVSWYQQTPGQGLQFLFEYFSETQRNKGNFPGRFSGRQFSNSRSEMNVSTLELGDSALYLCASSPGRTGGGTGELFFGEGSRLTVL.

In this sample, this clone turned up many times. The rearrangement uses TRBV9 and TRBJ2-2; 8 nucleotides align to TRBD2. CDR3 length: 16 amino acids. The junction had 8 bases not matched to a gene; V was cut back by 7 bases and J by 0 bases. Germline assignment: CDR1 SGDLS and CDR2 YYNGEE. The CDR3 sequence: CASGDSGNPNTGELFF. CDR3 nucleotides: TGTGCCAGCGGAGATAGCGGGAACCCGAACACCGGGGAGCTGTTTTTT.